This TCR beta chain was sequenced during a study of cytomegalovirus exposure and HLA in healthy donors. Looked up from germline, CDR1 is SGHRS and CDR2 is YFSETQ. The CDR3 consists of 13 residues. Trimming pared 7 bases from V and 0 bases from J, leaving 8 bases between. PCR used 60 Vbeta primers and 13 Jbeta primers. Some clones are missing from TCRdb's copy, which holds only in-frame ones; the method was immunoSEQ multiplex PCR. Of some 200,000 clones listed, about 84% were seen once; the top ten hold approximately 3.8%. At collection, donors were nominally healthy, but unrecorded immune exposures were probable. About this clone: Its antigen is currently unknown.

Regarding the study as a whole: Most TCR sequences proved rare, with some public TCRs found in many donors. 164 TCR beta chains were listed as cytomegalovirus-associated.

What was sequenced was PBMCs. The receptor was isolated from a man aged 45 to 65 in good health and CMV-seronegative. The chain uses TRBV5-1 and TRBJ1-5; possibly TRBD1 for D (6 bases). Written as DNA, the CDR3 is TGCGCCAGCCGACAGGATAGCAATCAGCCCCAGCATTTT. This encodes CASRQDSNQPQHF.